This TCR beta chain was identified during a study of T cell changes during pregnancy in multiple sclerosis. Sequencing was performed with immunoSEQ multiplex PCR; in TCRdb, only in-frame clones are kept and a portion is missing. The sample has 100,000 or so clones, approximately 95% seen once. CDR1 LGHNT and CDR2 FRNRAP come from the germline V gene. The V and J ends lost 2 bases and 8 bases respectively, with 12 bases between them. The CDR3 spans 14 residues. The source material was peripheral blood, sampled after pregnancy. V and J are TRBV12-5 and TRBJ1-4, with D unclear. This clonotype was sampled from a female donor with multiple sclerosis, enrolled in a pregnancy study. CDR3 DNA sequence: TGTGCTAGTGGTTTGAGCGTCCCGGGGGAAAAACTGTTTTTT. This translates into CASGLSVPGEKLFF.